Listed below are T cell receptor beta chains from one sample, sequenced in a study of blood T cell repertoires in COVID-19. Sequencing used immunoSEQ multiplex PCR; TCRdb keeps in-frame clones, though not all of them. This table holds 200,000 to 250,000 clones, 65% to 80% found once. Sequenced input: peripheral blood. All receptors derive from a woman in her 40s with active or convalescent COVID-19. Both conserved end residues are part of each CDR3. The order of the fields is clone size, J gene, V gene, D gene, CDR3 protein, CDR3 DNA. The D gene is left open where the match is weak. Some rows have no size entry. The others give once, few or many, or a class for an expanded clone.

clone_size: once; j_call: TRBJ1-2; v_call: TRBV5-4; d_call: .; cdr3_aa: CASSLVGGRKNGYTF; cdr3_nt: TGTGCCAGCAGCTTGGTCGGGGGGCGAAAAAATGGCTACACCTTC
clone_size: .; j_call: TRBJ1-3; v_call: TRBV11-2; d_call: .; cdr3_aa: CASSYPGGGNTIYF; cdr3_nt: TGTGCCAGCAGCTACCCGGGCGGGGGAAACACCATATATTTT
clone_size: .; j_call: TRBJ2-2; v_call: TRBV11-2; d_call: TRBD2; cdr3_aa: CASSLYGTSAGELFF; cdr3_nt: TGTGCCAGCAGCTTGTACGGGACTAGCGCCGGGGAGCTGTTTTTT
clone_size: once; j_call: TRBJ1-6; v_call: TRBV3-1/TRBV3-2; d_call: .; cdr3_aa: CACSRIGDNSPLHF; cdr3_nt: TGTGCCTGCAGCCGGATAGGGGATAATTCACCCCTCCACTTT
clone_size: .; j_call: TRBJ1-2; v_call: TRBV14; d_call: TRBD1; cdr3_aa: CASSYLGTGASNHYGYTF; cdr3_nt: TGTGCCAGCAGCTATCTTGGGACAGGGGCCTCCAATCACTATGGCTACACCTTC
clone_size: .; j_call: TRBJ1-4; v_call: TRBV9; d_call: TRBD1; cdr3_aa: CASSVTGGAEKLFF; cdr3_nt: TGTGCCAGCAGCGTGACAGGGGGCGCCGAAAAACTGTTTTTT
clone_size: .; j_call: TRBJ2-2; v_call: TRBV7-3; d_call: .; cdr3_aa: CASSLTRNGELFF; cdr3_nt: TGTGCCAGCAGCTTAACGAGGAACGGGGAGCTGTTTTTT
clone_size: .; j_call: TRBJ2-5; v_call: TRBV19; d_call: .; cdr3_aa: CASSRGARETQYF; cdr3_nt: TGTGCCAGTAGTCGGGGGGCTAGGGAGACCCAGTACTTC
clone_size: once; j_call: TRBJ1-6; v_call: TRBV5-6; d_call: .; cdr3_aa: CASRGVSSYNSPLHF; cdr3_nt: TGTGCCAGCAGGGGAGTCAGCTCCTATAATTCACCCCTCCACTTT
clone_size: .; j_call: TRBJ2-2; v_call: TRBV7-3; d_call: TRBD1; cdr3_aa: CASSPGGQVNAGELFF; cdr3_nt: TGTGCCAGCAGCCCCGGGGGACAGGTCAACGCCGGGGAGCTGTTTTTT
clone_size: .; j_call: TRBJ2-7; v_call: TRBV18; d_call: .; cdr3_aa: CASSPGSDGYEQYF; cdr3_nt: TGTGCCAGCTCACCAGGTTCAGATGGCTACGAGCAGTACTTC
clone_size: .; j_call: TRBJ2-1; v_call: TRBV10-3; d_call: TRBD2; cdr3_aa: CAVSEGLAPSGQFF; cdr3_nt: TGTGCCGTTTCCGAGGGACTAGCACCCTCGGGGCAGTTCTTC
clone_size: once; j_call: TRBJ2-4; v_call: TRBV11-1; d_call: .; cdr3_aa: CASSPTQGAKNIQYF; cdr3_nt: TGTGCCAGCAGCCCTACTCAGGGTGCCAAAAACATTCAGTACTTC
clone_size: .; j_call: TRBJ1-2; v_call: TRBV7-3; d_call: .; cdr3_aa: CASSLTGGQGGGYTF; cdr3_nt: TGTGCCAGCAGCTTAACAGGAGGGCAGGGAGGAGGCTACACCTTC
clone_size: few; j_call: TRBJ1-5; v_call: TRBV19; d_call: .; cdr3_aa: CASKSYSNQPQHF; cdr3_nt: TGTGCCAGTAAGAGTTATAGCAATCAGCCCCAGCATTTT
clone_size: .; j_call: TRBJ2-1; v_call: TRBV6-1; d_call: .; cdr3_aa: CASSEHQGFPYNEQFF; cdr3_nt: TGTGCCAGCAGTGAACACCAGGGATTCCCCTACAATGAGCAGTTCTTC
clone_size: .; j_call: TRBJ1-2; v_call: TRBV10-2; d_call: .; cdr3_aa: CASSEQGPYGYTF; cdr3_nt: TGCGCCAGCAGTGAGCAGGGGCCCTATGGCTACACCTTC
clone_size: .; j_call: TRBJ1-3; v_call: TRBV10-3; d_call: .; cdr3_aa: CAISESSQGSGNTIYF; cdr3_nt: TGTGCCATCAGTGAGTCTTCACAGGGATCTGGAAACACCATATATTTT
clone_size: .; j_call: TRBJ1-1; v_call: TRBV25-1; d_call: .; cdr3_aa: CASSENRYGTEAFF; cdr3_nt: TGTGCCAGCAGTGAAAACAGGTATGGGACTGAAGCTTTCTTT
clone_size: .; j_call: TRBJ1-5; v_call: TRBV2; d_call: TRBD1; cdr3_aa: CASKGQAYSNQPQHF; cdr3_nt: TGTGCCAGCAAAGGACAGGCTTATAGCAATCAGCCCCAGCATTTT
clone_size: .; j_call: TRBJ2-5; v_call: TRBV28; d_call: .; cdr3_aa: CASSLQGTETQYF; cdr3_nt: TGTGCCAGCAGTTTGCAGGGTACGGAGACCCAGTACTTC
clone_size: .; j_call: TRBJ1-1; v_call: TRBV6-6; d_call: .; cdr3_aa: CASSYGPRSRGAFF; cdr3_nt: TGTGCCAGCAGTTACGGCCCGCGCTCCCGCGGAGCTTTCTTT
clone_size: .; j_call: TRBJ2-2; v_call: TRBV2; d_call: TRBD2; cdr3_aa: CASRRGDNTGELFF; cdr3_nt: TGTGCCAGCAGGCGGGGGGACAACACCGGGGAGCTGTTTTTT
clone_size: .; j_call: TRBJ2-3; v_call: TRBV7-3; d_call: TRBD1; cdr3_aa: CASSPEGASTDTQYF; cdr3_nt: TGTGCCAGCAGCCCCGAGGGGGCTAGCACAGATACGCAGTATTTT
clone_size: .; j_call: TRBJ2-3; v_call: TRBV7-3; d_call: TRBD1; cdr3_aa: CASSTGQGSRDTQYF; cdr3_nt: TGTGCCAGCAGCACCGGACAGGGAAGCAGAGATACGCAGTATTTT
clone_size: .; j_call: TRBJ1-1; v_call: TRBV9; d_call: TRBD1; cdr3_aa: CASSARGDSVNTEAFF; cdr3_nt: TGTGCCAGCAGCGCCAGAGGGGACAGCGTGAACACTGAAGCTTTCTTT
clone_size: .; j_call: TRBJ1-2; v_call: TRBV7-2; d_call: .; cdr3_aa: CASSLVSKGYTF; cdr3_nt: TGTGCCAGCAGCTTAGTGTCTAAGGGCTACACCTTC
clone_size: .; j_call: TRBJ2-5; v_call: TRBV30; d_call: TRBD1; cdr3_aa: CACRFKDRARETQYF; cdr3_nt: TGTGCCTGCCGCTTTAAGGACAGGGCCCGTGAGACCCAGTACTTC
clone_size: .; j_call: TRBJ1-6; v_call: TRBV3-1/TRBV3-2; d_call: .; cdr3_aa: CASSQALRHPNSPLHF; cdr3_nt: TGTGCCAGCAGCCAAGCACTACGTCACCCAAATTCACCCCTCCACTTT
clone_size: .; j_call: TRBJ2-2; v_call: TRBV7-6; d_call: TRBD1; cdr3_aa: CASSLGAGGSGELFF; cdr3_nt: TGTGCCAGCAGCTTAGGGGCAGGGGGAAGCGGGGAGCTGTTTTTT
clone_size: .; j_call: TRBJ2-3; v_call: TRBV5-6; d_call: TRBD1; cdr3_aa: CASSLTGEDTQYF; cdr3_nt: TGTGCCAGCAGCTTAACAGGGGAGGATACGCAGTATTTT
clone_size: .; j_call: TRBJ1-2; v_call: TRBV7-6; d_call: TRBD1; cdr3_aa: CASSSRQGSLPYGYTF; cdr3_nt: TGTGCCAGCAGCTCAAGACAGGGATCACTTCCCTATGGCTACACCTTC
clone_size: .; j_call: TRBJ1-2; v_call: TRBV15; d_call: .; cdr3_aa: CATSRAGTLEGYTF; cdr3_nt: TGTGCCACCAGCAGGGCCGGGACATTAGAGGGCTACACCTTC
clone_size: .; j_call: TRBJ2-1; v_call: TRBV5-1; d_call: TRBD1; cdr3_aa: CASSRTGLSHNEQFF; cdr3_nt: TGCGCCAGCAGCCGGACAGGATTGTCCCACAATGAGCAGTTCTTC
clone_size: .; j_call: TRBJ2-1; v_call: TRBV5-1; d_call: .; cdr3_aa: CASSLRAGADYNEQFF; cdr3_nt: TGCGCCAGCAGCTTGCGCGCGGGGGCCGACTACAATGAGCAGTTCTTC
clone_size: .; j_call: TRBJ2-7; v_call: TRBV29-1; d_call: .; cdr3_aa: CSVEGTVGPPYEQYF; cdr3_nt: TGCAGCGTTGAAGGGACAGTGGGACCTCCCTACGAGCAGTACTTC
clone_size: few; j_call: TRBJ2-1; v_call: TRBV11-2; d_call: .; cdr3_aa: CASSLDSAIEQFF; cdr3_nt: TGTGCCAGCAGCTTAGACAGCGCCATCGAGCAGTTCTTC
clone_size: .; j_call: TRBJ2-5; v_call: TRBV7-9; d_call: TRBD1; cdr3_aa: CASSTSEAGGEETQYF; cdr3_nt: TGTGCCAGCTCCACGTCCGAGGCAGGGGGCGAAGAGACCCAGTACTTC
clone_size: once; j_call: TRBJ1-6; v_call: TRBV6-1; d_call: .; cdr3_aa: CASSEAVNRVSSPLHF; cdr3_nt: TGTGCCAGCAGTGAAGCGGTAAACAGGGTGTCTTCACCCCTCCACTTT
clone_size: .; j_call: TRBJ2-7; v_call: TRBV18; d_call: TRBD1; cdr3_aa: CASSPPLGQEFSYEQYF; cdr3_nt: TGTGCCAGCTCACCACCACTGGGACAGGAGTTTTCCTACGAGCAGTACTTC
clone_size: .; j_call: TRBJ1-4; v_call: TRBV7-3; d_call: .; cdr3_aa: CASSLTGGEKLFF; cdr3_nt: TGTGCCAGCAGCTTGACGGGAGGTGAAAAACTGTTTTTT
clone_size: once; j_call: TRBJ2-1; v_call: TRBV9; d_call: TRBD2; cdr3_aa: CASSVRLAGNNEQFF; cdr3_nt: TGTGCCAGCAGCGTAAGGCTAGCGGGGAACAATGAGCAGTTCTTC
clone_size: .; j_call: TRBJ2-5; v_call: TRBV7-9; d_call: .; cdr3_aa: CASSTQGEGETQYF; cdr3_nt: TGTGCCAGCAGCACACAGGGAGAGGGAGAGACCCAGTACTTC
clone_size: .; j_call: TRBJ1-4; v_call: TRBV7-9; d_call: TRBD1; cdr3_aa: CASRTGGVAEKLFF; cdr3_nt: TGTGCCAGCAGAACAGGGGGAGTAGCGGAAAAACTGTTTTTT
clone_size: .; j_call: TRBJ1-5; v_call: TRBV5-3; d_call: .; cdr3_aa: CARTRGIPGVNQPQHF; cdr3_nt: TGTGCCAGAACCCGAGGGATCCCGGGGGTCAATCAGCCCCAGCATTTT
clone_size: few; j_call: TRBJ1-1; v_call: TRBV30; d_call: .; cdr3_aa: CAWSVVGEAFF; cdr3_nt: TGTGCCTGGAGTGTAGTCGGTGAAGCTTTCTTT
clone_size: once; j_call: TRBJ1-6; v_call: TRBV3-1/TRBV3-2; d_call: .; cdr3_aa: CASSPNPNSPLHF; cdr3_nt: TGTGCCAGCAGCCCTAACCCGAACTCACCCCTCCACTTT
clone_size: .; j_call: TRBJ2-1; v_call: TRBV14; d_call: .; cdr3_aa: CASNHIGGGPYNEQFF; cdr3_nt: TGTGCCAGCAACCATATAGGGGGGGGCCCCTACAATGAGCAGTTCTTC
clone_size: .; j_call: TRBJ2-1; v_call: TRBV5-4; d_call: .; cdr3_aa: CASSPLTVTGNNEQFF; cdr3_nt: TGTGCCAGCAGCCCCCTGACCGTTACAGGGAACAATGAGCAGTTCTTC
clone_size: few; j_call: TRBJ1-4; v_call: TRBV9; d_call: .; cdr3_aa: CASSVRDTEVYEKLFF; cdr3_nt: TGTGCCAGCAGCGTAAGAGATACCGAGGTGTATGAAAAACTGTTTTTT
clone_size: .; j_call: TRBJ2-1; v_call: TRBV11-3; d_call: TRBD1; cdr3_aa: CASSIGPIQGEREQFF; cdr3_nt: TGTGCCAGCAGTATTGGGCCCATCCAGGGGGAACGAGAGCAGTTCTTC
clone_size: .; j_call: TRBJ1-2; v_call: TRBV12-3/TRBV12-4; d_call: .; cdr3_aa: CASSLRGNYGYTF; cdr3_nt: TGTGCCAGCAGTTTAAGGGGCAACTATGGCTACACCTTC
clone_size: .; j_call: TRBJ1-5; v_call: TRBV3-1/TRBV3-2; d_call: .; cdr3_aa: CASSQVTGRQPQHF; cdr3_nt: TGTGCCAGCAGCCAAGTTACAGGGCGTCAGCCCCAGCATTTT
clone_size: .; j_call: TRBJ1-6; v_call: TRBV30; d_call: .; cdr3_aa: CAWQGLEESPLHF; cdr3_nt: TGTGCCTGGCAAGGACTGGAGGAATCACCCCTCCACTTT
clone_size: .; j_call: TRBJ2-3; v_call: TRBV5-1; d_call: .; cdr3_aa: CASSLVFSEGTDTQYF; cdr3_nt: TGCGCCAGCAGCTTGGTGTTTAGCGAGGGCACAGATACGCAGTATTTT
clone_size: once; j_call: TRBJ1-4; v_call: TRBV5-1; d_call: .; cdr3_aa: CASSSTGATNEKLFF; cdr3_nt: TGCGCCAGCAGCTCCACAGGAGCAACTAATGAAAAACTGTTTTTT
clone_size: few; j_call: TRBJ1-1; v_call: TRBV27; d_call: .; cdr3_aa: CASRRDTGGGTEAFF; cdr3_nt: TGTGCCAGCAGGAGGGATACGGGGGGGGGTACTGAAGCTTTCTTT
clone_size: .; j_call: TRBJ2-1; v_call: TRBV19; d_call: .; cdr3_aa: CASSTSAGTYNEQFF; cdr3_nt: TGTGCCAGTAGTACTTCGGCAGGGACCTACAATGAGCAGTTCTTC
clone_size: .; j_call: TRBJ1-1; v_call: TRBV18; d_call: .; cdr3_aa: CASSPGQGMNTEAFF; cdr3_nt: TGTGCCAGCTCACCAGGGCAGGGGATGAACACTGAAGCTTTCTTT